The 30 T cell receptor beta chains reported below all come from one sample, sequenced in a study of T cells after yellow fever vaccination. One entry per CDR3 protein results from TCRdb running MiXCR on the 5' RACE reads. The sample lists 150,000 to 200,000 distinct CDR3 sequences; almost 7% were seen once. The material sequenced was CD4+ T cells sorted from PBMCs, taken less than 6 days after the first yellow fever vaccination. The receptors derive from a man aged 18-30 years who received the YFV17D yellow fever vaccine.

Ten or more counts support this clonotype. V gene TRBV5-1 combines with J gene TRBJ1-2, with unresolved D. Germline CDR1 reads SGHRS; CDR2 reads YFSETQ. CDR3 length equals 15 residues. Trimming took off 0 bases at V and 0 bases at J, with 9 bases between the two ends. The CDR3 spells CASSLVGGSNYGYTF. CDR3 bases: TGCGCCAGCAGCTTGGTTGGCGGTTCTAACTATGGCTACACCTTC.

This clonotype was counted many times. The gene calls are TRBV3-1 and TRBJ2-7; D might be TRBD2 (5 bases). With 1 base removed from V and 11 bases from J, the gap between germline ends came to 15 bases. The CDR3 totals 13 residues. Germline loops: CDR1 LGHDT, CDR2 YNNKEL (reference sequence). The CDR3 nucleotides are TGTGCCAGCAGCCAAGCCCTCGGGCCTAGCAAGTACTTC. It encodes CASSQALGPSKYF.

The CDR3 nucleotides are TGTGCCAGCATGGCAGGGTCGAACACCGGGGAGCTGTTTTTT. The encoded protein is CASMAGSNTGELFF. This chain connects TRBV6-1 to TRBJ2-2, with a weak D call TRBD1 (5 bases). V shed 7 bases and J shed 0 bases, with 9 bases lying between them. The CDR3 runs to 14 residues. The germline gives CDR1 MNHNS, CDR2 SASEGT.

This clonotype occurred a few times. The chain carries TRBV9 and TRBJ2-3; D is unresolved. V was trimmed by 0 bases and J by 5 bases, leaving 4 bases between them. Germline V lookup: CDR1 SGDLS, CDR2 YYNGEE. The CDR3 has 12 amino acids. CDR3 nucleotides: TGTGCCAGCAGCGTAGCCCAAGATACGCAGTATTTT. This codes for CASSVAQDTQYF.

The rearrangement uses TRBV7-2 and TRBJ2-7; the match to TRBD1 covers 9 bases. Per the germline V gene, CDR1 is SGHTA and CDR2 is FQGNSA. CDR3 length equals 15 residues. V trimming: 5 bases; J trimming: 1 base; junction bases outside the gene matches: 6. In nucleotides, the CDR3 is TGTGCCAGCAGCCCCCAGACAGGGGGTTCCTACGAGCAGTACGTC. Protein: CASSPQTGGSYEQYV.

This clonotype has ten or more counts. The chain couples TRBV7-2 to TRBJ2-1; D is undetermined. CDR3 size: 16 residues. V lost 0 bases and J 1 base, leaving 10 bases between the germline ends. The germline CDR1 and CDR2 sequences are SGHTA and FQGNSA. The CDR3 reads CASSLAPRPSYNEQFF. CDR3 coding DNA: TGTGCCAGCAGCTTAGCGCCCAGGCCTTCCTACAATGAGCAGTTCTTC.

This clonotype came up a few times. The chain is built from TRBV12-3 or TRBV12-4 and TRBJ1-5; TRBD1 is a possible D gene (5 bases). Trimming took 3 bases from V and 5 from J, leaving 11 bases between them. The CDR3 spans 14 residues. The CDR3 sequence: CASSFSGKDQPQHF. CDR3 DNA: TGTGCCAGCAGTTTTTCAGGGAAAGATCAGCCCCAGCATTTT.

This sequence joins TRBV10-3 and TRBJ1-1; no firm D call. V was clipped by 7 bases and J by 4 bases, with 13 bases between them. This CDR3 contains 13 residues. The germline V gene has CDR1 ENHRY and CDR2 SYGVKD. The CDR3 is CAITTTESTEAFF. The CDR3 DNA reads TGTGCCATCACCACGACGGAGAGCACTGAAGCTTTCTTT.

This clonotype has a count of ten or more. This chain links TRBV6-5 with TRBJ2-6; D possibly corresponds to TRBD1 (6 bases). Germline loops: CDR1 MNHEY, CDR2 SVGAGI. The CDR3 loop spans 16 amino acids. Trimming shortened V by 5 bases and J by 4 bases, and 15 bases separated the two germline ends. The CDR3 bases are TGTGCCAGCAGTCCCAGGGGTGCTACCGGGGCCAACGTCCTGACTTTC. Its translation: CASSPRGATGANVLTF.

V and J are TRBV7-9 and TRBJ2-7, with D uncertain. This CDR3 region has 13 residues. Germline V gene lookup returns CDR1 SEHNR and CDR2 FQNEAQ (reference sequence). The germline V and J ends were trimmed by 5 bases and 3 bases, with 11 bases remaining between them. In DNA, the CDR3 is TGTGCCAGCAGCCAAACTGGTAGCTACGAGCAGTACGTC. Residues: CASSQTGSYEQYV.

This clonotype was detected only a few times. The gene calls are TRBV11-1 and TRBJ2-1; D is unclear. The V gene's germline CDR1 is SGHAT and CDR2 FQDESV (reference sequence). CDR3 length: 13 amino acids. The ends were cut back, 5 bases at V and 12 bases at J, with 17 bases in the middle. CDR3 DNA sequence: TGTGCCAGCAGCCCTGTGAAGTATGCCTTGCAGTTCTTC. This translates into CASSPVKYALQFF.

This clonotype was observed a handful of times. The chain recombines TRBV7-6 with TRBJ2-2, with 15 nucleotides matching TRBD2. This CDR3 is 17 amino acids long. CDR1 SGHVS and CDR2 FNYEAQ come from the germline V gene. The trim removed 6 bases at V and 6 bases at J, leaving 8 bases unmatched. For the CDR3, the DNA is TGTGCCAGCAGTCGCGGACTAGCGGGGGGGGTCGCCGGGGAGCTGTTTTTT. It translates to CASSRGLAGGVAGELFF. Full variable domain (missing parts from reference TRBV7-6 and TRBJ2-2): GAGVSQSPRYKVTKRGQDVALRCDPISGHVSLYWYRQALGQGPEFLTYFNYEAQQDKSGLPNDRFSAERPEGSISTLTIQRTEQRDSAMYRCASSRGLAGGVAGELFFGEGSRLTVL.

The gene calls are TRBV6-6 and TRBJ2-7; D unresolved. The CDR3 is 12 amino acids. Looked up from germline, CDR1 is MNHNY and CDR2 is SVGAGI (reference sequence). Trimming removed 6 bases at V and 2 bases at J, with 8 bases between. For the CDR3, the DNA is TGTGCCAGCAGCACGGGTCCCTACGAGCAGTACGTC. Its protein product is CASSTGPYEQYV.

This clonotype was seen repeatedly, ten times or more. The rearrangement uses TRBV5-1 and TRBJ2-2; 7 nucleotides match TRBD2. The CDR3 length is 15 residues. Germline-derived CDR1 and CDR2 are SGHRS and YFSETQ. J was trimmed by 3 bases and V by 5 bases; bases with no gene match: 7. The CDR3 sequence is CASSFRAGDTGELFF. The DNA for the CDR3 is TGCGCCAGCAGTTTCAGGGCGGGGGACACCGGGGAGCTGTTTTTT.

Many counts were recorded for this clonotype. The chain employs TRBV7-9 and TRBJ2-7; D uncertain. The CDR3 extends over 13 amino acids. Germline values: CDR1 SEHNR, CDR2 FQNEAQ (reference sequence). Trimming took off 4 bases at V and 6 bases at J, with 13 bases between the two ends. In DNA form, the CDR3 reads TGTGCCAGCAGCTCTCTCTCCCTCGGCGAGCAGTACGTC. Translation gives CASSSLSLGEQYV.

This clonotype was counted at least ten times. This chain connects TRBV6-5 to TRBJ2-2; D is perhaps TRBD2 (6 bases). CDR1 MNHEY and CDR2 SVGAGI come from the germline V gene. This CDR3 comprises 13 residues. V lost 2 bases and J 5 bases, leaving 6 bases between the germline ends. The CDR3 region is CASSYGGTGELFF. The DNA for the CDR3 is TGTGCCAGCAGTTACGGAGGGACCGGGGAGCTGTTTTTT.

There are many counts of this clonotype. This chain joins TRBV7-9 and TRBJ2-3; D not resolved. Germline CDR1 SEHNR, CDR2 FQNEAQ (reference sequence). Deletions cut 4 bases from V and 6 bases from J, with 8 bases between. CDR3 length equals 12 residues. CDR3 residues: CASSYVGDTQYF. CDR3 sequence (DNA): TGTGCCAGCAGCTATGTAGGGGATACGCAGTATTTT.

This clonotype was observed a handful of times. V usage is TRBV11-2 and J usage is TRBJ1-2; perhaps TRBD1 as D (5 bases). Trimming cost V 5 bases and J 6 bases, with 10 bases left between them. The germline gives CDR1 SGHAT, CDR2 FQNNGV. The CDR3 spans 12 residues. The CDR3: CASSVRANGYTF. For the CDR3, the DNA is TGTGCCAGCAGCGTCAGGGCTAATGGCTACACCTTC.

This clonotype has just a few counts. The rearrangement links TRBV5-1 to TRBJ1-3; D is undetermined. V shed 0 bases and J shed 11 bases, with 18 bases lying between them. This CDR3 region has 15 residues. Germline V gene data show CDR1 as SGHRS and CDR2 as YFSETQ. The CDR3 DNA is TGCGCCAGCAGCTTGGCCGTGGACCGCGGCTCAGCCATATATTTT. It specifies CASSLAVDRGSAIYF.

This clonotype was picked up many times. The chain combines TRBV6-1 with TRBJ1-1, with 12 bases identical to TRBD1. V was pared by 0 bases and J by 2 bases, with 4 bases of the junction left unmatched. CDR1 is MNHNS, CDR2 SASEGT, per germline. The CDR3 has 17 amino acids. CDR3 residues: CASSEALGQGANTEAFF. Written as DNA, the CDR3 is TGTGCCAGCAGTGAAGCGCTGGGACAGGGGGCCAACACTGAAGCTTTCTTT.

This clonotype was recorded many times. This chain joins TRBV7-6 and TRBJ2-3, with 10 positions matching TRBD2. Germline loops: CDR1 SGHVS, CDR2 FNYEAQ. Trimming at V came to 3 bases and at J to 7 bases, leaving 7 bases not matched to a gene. This CDR3 has 15 residues. The CDR3 coding sequence is TGTGCCAGCAGCTTTTCAGCGGGGGGGCCAAATACGCAGTATTTT. Residues: CASSFSAGGPNTQYF.

This clonotype appeared a few times. The V and J genes are TRBV4-2 and TRBJ2-1; 8 nucleotides agree with TRBD2. The CDR3 loop spans 15 amino acids. The V gene's germline CDR1 is LGHNA and CDR2 YNFKEQ. Losses at the gene ends were 1 base for V and 9 bases for J; bases not matched to a gene: 8. CDR3 sequence: CASSQGSTSAGEQFF. CDR3 in DNA: TGTGCCAGCAGCCAAGGCTCGACTAGCGCGGGTGAGCAGTTCTTC.

This clonotype occurred many times. The V gene is TRBV7-2, the J gene TRBJ1-5; D not certain. Trimming left V 2 bases short and J 5 bases short, with 10 bases between. CDR3 length equals 14 residues. The germline gives CDR1 SGHTA, CDR2 FQGNSA. The chain's CDR3 is CASSLTGMDQPQHF. The CDR3 DNA sequence: TGTGCCAGCAGCTTAACTGGGATGGATCAGCCCCAGCATTTT.

The chain has TRBV5-1 and TRBJ2-5; possibly TRBD2 for D (5 bases). Trimming took off 4 bases at V and 5 bases at J, with 18 bases between the two ends. The CDR3 runs 15 residues. The germline CDR1 and CDR2 sequences are SGHRS and YFSETQ. The CDR3 DNA follows: TGCGCCAGCAGCCCTATGCAAGGGCCGGGGGAGACCCAGTACTTC. Residues: CASSPMQGPGETQYF.

The CDR3 DNA sequence: TGTGCCACCAAACTAGGAGGGGGCACAGATACGCAGTATTTT. Translation gives CATKLGGGTDTQYF. The gene calls are TRBV19 and TRBJ2-3, with D tentatively TRBD2 (6 bases). The V end was cut by 10 bases, the J end by 1 base, with 15 bases between. Looked up from germline, CDR1 is LNHDA and CDR2 is SQIVND (reference sequence). The CDR3 spans 14 residues.

This clonotype came up many times. The chain has TRBV7-2 and TRBJ1-2, with a possible D match to TRBD1 (6 bases). V lost 5 bases, J lost 5 bases, and 15 bases lay in between. This CDR3 region has 14 residues. Germline V CDR1 and CDR2: SGHTA, FQGNSA. The CDR3 sequence is CASSVGGTGYGYTF. The CDR3 DNA sequence: TGTGCCAGCAGCGTAGGGGGTACGGGGTATGGCTACACCTTC.

This clonotype has ten or more counts. The chain combines TRBV5-1 with TRBJ2-3; unclear D gene. The CDR3 length is 16 residues. The germline gives CDR1 SGHRS, CDR2 YFSETQ. V was cut by 1 base and J by 0 bases, with 12 bases left in between. Written as DNA, the CDR3 is TGCGCCAGCAGCTTGCAGAAGACACCAAGCACAGATACGCAGTATTTT. This sequence encodes CASSLQKTPSTDTQYF.

This clonotype has ten or more counts. The chain is built from TRBV7-2 and TRBJ2-4, with 9 bases lining up with TRBD2. The CDR3 totals 16 residues. Per the germline V gene, CDR1 is SGHTA and CDR2 is FQGNSA. After removal of 5 bases from V and 0 bases from J, the junction contained 5 bases not matched to a gene. This CDR3 is CASSLIAGVAKNIQYF. DNA for the CDR3: TGTGCCAGCAGCCTTATAGCGGGGGTAGCCAAAAACATTCAGTACTTC.

This clonotype was found many times. The rearrangement uses TRBV7-2 and TRBJ2-2, with TRBD1 matching over 9 bases. V trimming: 4 bases; J trimming: 7 bases; junction bases outside the gene matches: 10. The germline gives CDR1 SGHTA, CDR2 FQGNSA. This CDR3 region has 16 residues. In DNA, the CDR3 is TGTGCCAGCAGCTCAGCGACAGGGGGTGTTGTCGGGGAGCTGTTTTTT. Translation gives CASSSATGGVVGELFF.

This clonotype was recorded at least ten times. The chain has TRBV12-3 or TRBV12-4 and TRBJ1-1; D ambiguous. Between the trimmed V and J ends, which lost 2 bases and 5 bases, there was a span of 9 bases. CDR3 size: 13 residues. The CDR3 DNA reads as TGTGCCAGCAGTTTACGACGTTGGACTGAAGCTTTCTTT. Translated, it gives CASSLRRWTEAFF.